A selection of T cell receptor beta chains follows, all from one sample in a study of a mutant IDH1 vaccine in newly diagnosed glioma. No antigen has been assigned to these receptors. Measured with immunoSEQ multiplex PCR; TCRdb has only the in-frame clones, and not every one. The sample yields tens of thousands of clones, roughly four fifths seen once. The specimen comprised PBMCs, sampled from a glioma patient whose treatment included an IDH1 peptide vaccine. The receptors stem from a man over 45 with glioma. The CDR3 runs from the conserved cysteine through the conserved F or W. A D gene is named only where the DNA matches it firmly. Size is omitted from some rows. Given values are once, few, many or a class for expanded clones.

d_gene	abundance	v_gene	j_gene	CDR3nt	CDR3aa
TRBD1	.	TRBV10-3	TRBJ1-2	TGTGCCATCAGTTCAGGGGGCGCTTACTATGGCTACACCTTC	CAISSGGAYYGYTF
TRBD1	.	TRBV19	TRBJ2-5	TGTGCCAGTAGTCCCGGGACAGGAGGGGACCAGTACTTC	CASSPGTGGDQYF
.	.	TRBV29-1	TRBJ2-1	TGCAGCTCCGGCCTTACAGCGAGCTCCTACAATGAGCAGTTCTTC	CSSGLTASSYNEQFF
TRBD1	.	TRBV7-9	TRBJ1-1	TGTGCCAGCAGCCCCGAGGGACAGGGGGCTTTCTTT	CASSPEGQGAFF
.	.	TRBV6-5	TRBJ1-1	TGTGCCAGCAGTCGGACAGAGAACACTGAAGCTTTCTTT	CASSRTENTEAFF
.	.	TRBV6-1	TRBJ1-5	TGTGCCAGCACCCCCGGTCCCGTCAATCAGCCCCAGCATTTT	CASTPGPVNQPQHF
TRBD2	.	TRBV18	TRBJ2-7	TGTGCCAGTCTCAGGGGGACTAGCGGGAGCTACGAGCAGTACTTC	CASLRGTSGSYEQYF
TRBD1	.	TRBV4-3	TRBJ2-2	TGCGCCAGCAGCCAAGACAGGACAGGGGGCGGCGGGGAGCTGTTTTTT	CASSQDRTGGGGELFF
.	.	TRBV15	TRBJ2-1	TGTGCCACCAGCGGTGCTAGGGGCAATGAGCAGTTCTTC	CATSGARGNEQFF
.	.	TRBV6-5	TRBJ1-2	TGTGCCAGCAGTTCACAGGGAATTGAGGGCTACACCTTC	CASSSQGIEGYTF
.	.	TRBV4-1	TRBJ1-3	TGCGCCAGCAGCCACGGGCCGCGGGACGGAAACACCATATATTTT	CASSHGPRDGNTIYF
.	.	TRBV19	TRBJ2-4	TGTGCCAGTAGTATCGCCGGGTTTGAAAACATTCAGTACTTC	CASSIAGFENIQYF
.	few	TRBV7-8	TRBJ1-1	TGTGCCAGCACCCAGGCAGGGATTGTGAACACTGAAGCTTTCTTT	CASTQAGIVNTEAFF
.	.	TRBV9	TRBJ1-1	TGTGCCAGCAGCGTAGACGTGGGGAACACTGAAGCTTTCTTT	CASSVDVGNTEAFF
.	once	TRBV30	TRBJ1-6	TGTGCCTGGACTGGGACCAGGGATTCACCCCTCCACTTT	CAWTGTRDSPLHF
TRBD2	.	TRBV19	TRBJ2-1	TGTGCCAGTAGACTAGCGGGGGGGCTTACCTATGAGCAGTTCTTC	CASRLAGGLTYEQFF
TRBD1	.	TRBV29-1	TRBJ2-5	TGCAGCGTGTCGACAGGGAAAGGCCAAGAGACCCAGTACTTC	CSVSTGKGQETQYF
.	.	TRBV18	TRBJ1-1	TGTGCCAGCTCACCACAGGGCAGGGCGGGCACTGAAGCTTTCTTT	CASSPQGRAGTEAFF
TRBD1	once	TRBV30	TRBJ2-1	TGTGCCTGGAGTGGAATAAGGGGGCTATACAATGAGCAGTTCTTC	CAWSGIRGLYNEQFF
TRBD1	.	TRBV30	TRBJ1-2	TGTGCCTTCACCGGTCGGGACAGGGGGCCGCGCACCTTC	CAFTGRDRGPRTF
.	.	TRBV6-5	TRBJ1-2	TGTGCCAGCAGCCCCCCAGGGGTCTATGGCTACACCTTC	CASSPPGVYGYTF
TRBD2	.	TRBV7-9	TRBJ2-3	TGTGCCAGCAGCTTAGGACTAGCGGGGAGAACAGATACGCAGTATTTT	CASSLGLAGRTDTQYF
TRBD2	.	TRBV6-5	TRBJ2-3	TGTGCCAGCAGGGACAGGCTAGCGGGGACAAATACGCAGTATTTT	CASRDRLAGTNTQYF
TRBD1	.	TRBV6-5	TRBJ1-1	TGTGCCAGCAGGAACAGGGGGCTGAACACTGAAGCTTTCTTT	CASRNRGLNTEAFF
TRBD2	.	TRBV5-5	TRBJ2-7	TGTGCCAGCAGCTTGGGCGGGGGGGATTCCTACGAGCAGTACTTC	CASSLGGGDSYEQYF
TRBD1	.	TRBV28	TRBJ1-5	TGTGCCAGCGGGACAGGTCGCCAGCCCCAGCATTTT	CASGTGRQPQHF
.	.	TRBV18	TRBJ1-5	TGTGCCAGCTCACCAGGGGGAGACAGCAATCAGCCCCAGCATTTT	CASSPGGDSNQPQHF
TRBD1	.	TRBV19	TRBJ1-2	TGTGCCAGTAGTCCCCGGACAGGGGGGTATGGCTACACCTTC	CASSPRTGGYGYTF
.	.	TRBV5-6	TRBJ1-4	TGTGCCAGCAGCTTGGGCTCAGGGATTGGCGAAAAACTGTTTTTT	CASSLGSGIGEKLFF
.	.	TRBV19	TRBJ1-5	TGTGCCAGTAGTATAGATCACGGGGGCACTCAGCCCCAGCATTTT	CASSIDHGGTQPQHF
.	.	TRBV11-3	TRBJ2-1	TGTGCCAGCAGCCGCGGCGATGAGCAGTTCTTC	CASSRGDEQFF
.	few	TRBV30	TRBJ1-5	TGTGCCTGGAGTCCGCAGGGCAATCAGCCCCAGCATTTT	CAWSPQGNQPQHF
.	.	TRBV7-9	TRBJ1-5	TGTGCCAGCAGCTTGCCCCAGGGGCCCCAGCATTTT	CASSLPQGPQHF
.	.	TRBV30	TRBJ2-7	TGTGCCTGGAGGACCTCAAACAGGGATTTAGGCTACGAGCAGTACTTC	CAWRTSNRDLGYEQYF
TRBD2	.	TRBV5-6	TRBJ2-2	TGTGCCAGCAGCAGCAAGCGGGGGTACACCGGGGAGCTGTTTTTT	CASSSKRGYTGELFF
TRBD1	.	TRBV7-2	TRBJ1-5	TGTGCCAGCAGCTTGGGTGGACAGGGGAACGTTAGGAGCAATCAGCCCCAGCATTTT	CASSLGGQGNVRSNQPQHF